These T cell receptor beta chains were read from a single sample in a study of blood T cell repertoires in COVID-19. Generated by immunoSEQ multiplex PCR, the TCRdb table keeps only in-frame clones and is missing some. The sample holds about 34,000 clones, 88% seen once. Sequenced input: peripheral blood. The receptors come from a human donor with active COVID-19. The donor label of this sample is uncertain. Each CDR3 is given with its conserved first and last residue. The order of the fields is CDR3 DNA, CDR3 protein, D gene, J gene, CDR3 length, V gene, clone size. A D gene is named only where the DNA matches it firmly. Not every row has a clone size; where given, it reads once, few, many or a size class.

TGTGCCAGCAGCTCCTTGGGTGGGAGGGGGTACGAGCAGTACTTC,CASSSLGGRGYEQYF,NA,TRBJ2-7,15,TRBV11-2,NA
TGTGCCAGCAGTTTACAGGGGATGTATGGCTACACCTTC,CASSLQGMYGYTF,NA,TRBJ1-2,13,TRBV12-3/TRBV12-4,NA
TGCAGTGCTCCGGCCCGGGGGACCTTC,CSAPARGTF,NA,TRBJ1-2,9,TRBV20-1,NA
TGTGCCAGCAGCCAAACAGGGAATTCACCCCTCCACTTT,CASSQTGNSPLHF,NA,TRBJ1-6,13,TRBV12-3/TRBV12-4,NA
TGTGCCAGCAGCTTACCCCTGAGCTCCTACAATGAGCAGTTCTTC,CASSLPLSSYNEQFF,NA,TRBJ2-1,15,TRBV7-8,NA
TGTGCCACCAGCAGAGATCGGGGTATTGACTATGGCTACACCTTC,CATSRDRGIDYGYTF,NA,TRBJ1-2,15,TRBV15,NA
TGTGCCAGCAGCTTATACGTGCGGGAGTCCTACGAGCAGTACTTC,CASSLYVRESYEQYF,TRBD2,TRBJ2-7,15,TRBV11-2,NA
TGTGCCAGCAGCCAAGGAGGCCGAGCGGCGGATGAGCAGTTCTTC,CASSQGGRAADEQFF,NA,TRBJ2-1,15,TRBV3-1/TRBV3-2,NA
TGTGCCAGCAGTGACCGGGACTTCCTAGATACGCAGTATTTT,CASSDRDFLDTQYF,NA,TRBJ2-3,14,TRBV2,NA
TGTGCCAGCTCAGGACAGGGGACGGAGAATGAGCAGTTCTTC,CASSGQGTENEQFF,TRBD1,TRBJ2-1,14,TRBV18,NA
TGCGCCAGCAGCCTGGAGAGGGGGCGAGGTGAAAAACTGTTTTTT,CASSLERGRGEKLFF,TRBD1,TRBJ1-4,15,TRBV4-3,NA
TGTGCCACCAGCAGAGAAGGCAGGGTCGGGTCCCAGCATTTT,CATSREGRVGSQHF,NA,TRBJ1-5,14,TRBV15,NA
TGTGCCAGCAGCGTCGGACCAGGGGGCGGTAACACTGAAGCTTTCTTT,CASSVGPGGGNTEAFF,TRBD1,TRBJ1-1,16,TRBV9,NA
TGTGCCAGCAGCCAAGATCCTCTCGCTGGAAACACCATATATTTT,CASSQDPLAGNTIYF,NA,TRBJ1-3,15,TRBV3-1/TRBV3-2,NA
TGTGCCAGCAGAGGGACAGGGGCCGGAAACACCATATATTTT,CASRGTGAGNTIYF,TRBD1,TRBJ1-3,14,TRBV7-2,NA
TGTGCCAGCAGATCCGGGTGGAGCACAGATACGCAGTATTTT,CASRSGWSTDTQYF,NA,TRBJ2-3,14,TRBV6-5,NA
TGTGCCAGTAGTATTACGGGGGGAGACACCGGGGAGCTGTTTTTT,CASSITGGDTGELFF,TRBD2,TRBJ2-2,15,TRBV19,NA
TGTGCCAGTAGTATCGCCCTAACCAACACTGAAGCTTTCTTT,CASSIALTNTEAFF,NA,TRBJ1-1,14,TRBV19,NA
TGTGCCAGCAGTTCTCCGGGGAACAATCAGCCCCAGCATTTT,CASSSPGNNQPQHF,NA,TRBJ1-5,14,TRBV27,NA
TGTGCCAGCAGCACTACTAGCGGGGGGGGTTCTCTTATAGATACGCAGTATTTT,CASSTTSGGGSLIDTQYF,TRBD2,TRBJ2-3,18,TRBV11-2,NA
TGTGCCAGCAGTCAACAGGGTATGATCACAGATACGCAGTATTTT,CASSQQGMITDTQYF,NA,TRBJ2-3,15,TRBV6-5,NA
TGTGCCAGCAGCTTGTCCCTACTTACAGATACGCAGTATTTT,CASSLSLLTDTQYF,NA,TRBJ2-3,14,TRBV5-6,once
TGTGCCAGTAGTCCACAGGGGTTAAACACTGAAGCTTTCTTT,CASSPQGLNTEAFF,TRBD1,TRBJ1-1,14,TRBV19,NA
TGTGCCAGCAGTGACGGCGGGGGGGTGTACACTGAAGCTTTCTTT,CASSDGGGVYTEAFF,NA,TRBJ1-1,15,TRBV25-1,NA
TGTGCCAGCAGCGCTTCTAGCGGGGGGGCTTATGAGCAGTTCTTC,CASSASSGGAYEQFF,TRBD2,TRBJ2-1,15,TRBV9,once
TGTGCCATCAGTGAGCTCGGGTCGGCCGGGGAGCTGTTTTTT,CAISELGSAGELFF,NA,TRBJ2-2,14,TRBV10-3,NA
TGTGCCAGCTCACGGGAGTCGGGGAACACTGAAGCTTTCTTT,CASSRESGNTEAFF,NA,TRBJ1-1,14,TRBV18,NA
TGTGCCAGCAGGCGACAGGAAAACTATGGCTACACCTTC,CASRRQENYGYTF,NA,TRBJ1-2,13,TRBV6-5,NA
TGCGCCAGCAGCCAAAGGGACAGTGCCCCGTACTTC,CASSQRDSAPYF,TRBD1,TRBJ2-5,12,TRBV4-1,NA
TGTGCCAGCAGCCGGGACAGGGGGACCCAGTACTTC,CASSRDRGTQYF,TRBD1,TRBJ2-5,12,TRBV14,once
TGTGCCAGCAGCTTCGACAGCCCTTATGGCTACACCTTC,CASSFDSPYGYTF,NA,TRBJ1-2,13,TRBV7-2,NA
TGTGCCAGCAGCTCGTCTTTGGACAGGGGAGTTCGGGAGCAGTACTTC,CASSSSLDRGVREQYF,TRBD1,TRBJ2-7,16,TRBV7-2,NA
TGTGCCAGCAGCTTAGCGGACAGGGGGCAAGGCTACACCTTC,CASSLADRGQGYTF,TRBD1,TRBJ1-2,14,TRBV7-9,NA
TGTGCCAGCAGCCCGACAGGGTTCAACACTGAAGCTTTCTTT,CASSPTGFNTEAFF,TRBD1,TRBJ1-1,14,TRBV11-2,NA
TGTGCCAGCAGCCACACGGGACTTCAAGAGACCCAGTACTTC,CASSHTGLQETQYF,NA,TRBJ2-5,14,TRBV3-1/TRBV3-2,NA
TGTGCCAGCAACGAGAGGGAGCAGGGTAGGGGGTACGAGCAGTACTTC,CASNEREQGRGYEQYF,NA,TRBJ2-7,16,TRBV11-2,NA
TGTGCGGGGGGGAGGGCCCCGGGGCGAAGCAATCAGCCCCAGCATTTT,CAGGRAPGRSNQPQHF,NA,TRBJ1-5,16,TRBV24-1,NA
TGCGCCAGCAGCATGATGACAGGGGATACCTACGAGCAGTACTTC,CASSMMTGDTYEQYF,TRBD1,TRBJ2-7,15,TRBV5-1,NA
TGTGCCACCAGTGATTGGACAGACCCACTTAGCACAGATACGCAGTATTTT,CATSDWTDPLSTDTQYF,NA,TRBJ2-3,17,TRBV24-1,NA
TGTGCCAGCAGCTTGAGGGCCACAGATACGCAGTATTTT,CASSLRATDTQYF,NA,TRBJ2-3,13,TRBV11-3,NA
TGTGCCACCAGTGATTTGACAGGGGGAGTTGAAAAACTGTTTTTT,CATSDLTGGVEKLFF,TRBD1,TRBJ1-4,15,TRBV24-1,NA
TGTGCCAGCAGCTTAGACAGGCAGGCGATTGCCGCCGAAAAACTGTTTTTT,CASSLDRQAIAAEKLFF,NA,TRBJ1-4,17,TRBV7-9,NA